The rows below give T cell receptor beta chains drawn from one sample of a study of blood T cell repertoires in COVID-19. Clones were read by immunoSEQ multiplex PCR, and TCRdb kept only the in-frame ones, dropping some. The table shows roughly 220,000 clones, with 80% to 85% occurring only once. Sample: PBMCs or T cells enriched from blood (not recorded which). The receptors originated from a woman aged 40 to 49 who had recovered from COVID-19. Each CDR3 is given with its conserved first and last residue. D genes are given only for firm matches. Size values are once, few and many counts, or a class for expanded clones, and some rows have none.

CDR3nt: TGTGCCAGCAGCCCCTGGGAGGGCACTGAAGCTTTCTTT; CDR3aa: CASSPWEGTEAFF; v_gene: TRBV3-1/TRBV3-2; d_gene: .; j_gene: TRBJ1-1; abundance: .
CDR3nt: TGTGCCAGCTCACCACAGGGGGCTGGAAACACCATATATTTT; CDR3aa: CASSPQGAGNTIYF; v_gene: TRBV18; d_gene: .; j_gene: TRBJ1-3; abundance: .
CDR3nt: TGTGCCAGCAGTTACTCGAGCTGGACAGGGGAACAGCCCCAGCATTTT; CDR3aa: CASSYSSWTGEQPQHF; v_gene: TRBV6-2/TRBV6-3; d_gene: TRBD1; j_gene: TRBJ1-5; abundance: .
CDR3nt: TGTGCCAGTAGTGCGGTAGGGAACACCGGGGAGCTGTTTTTT; CDR3aa: CASSAVGNTGELFF; v_gene: TRBV19; d_gene: .; j_gene: TRBJ2-2; abundance: .
CDR3nt: TGTGCAAGTCGCTTAGAACCGGTCGCCGGGACAGGTCCTCAGCCCCAGCATTTT; CDR3aa: CASRLEPVAGTGPQPQHF; v_gene: TRBV12-2; d_gene: .; j_gene: TRBJ1-5; abundance: .
CDR3nt: TGTGCCAGCTCACCTAGGGGACAGGGAGACACCGGGGAGCTGTTTTTT; CDR3aa: CASSPRGQGDTGELFF; v_gene: TRBV18; d_gene: TRBD1; j_gene: TRBJ2-2; abundance: .
CDR3nt: TGTGCCACCAGCAGAGATCGGCAGGGGAATCAGCCCCAGCATTTT; CDR3aa: CATSRDRQGNQPQHF; v_gene: TRBV15; d_gene: .; j_gene: TRBJ1-5; abundance: .
CDR3nt: TGTGCCAGCAGCCAAGTGGGACCAACCGGGAGTGGCTACACCTTC; CDR3aa: CASSQVGPTGSGYTF; v_gene: TRBV14; d_gene: .; j_gene: TRBJ1-2; abundance: .
CDR3nt: TGTGCCAGCAGACAACTAGCAGGCCCAGATACGCAGTATTTT; CDR3aa: CASRQLAGPDTQYF; v_gene: TRBV7-8; d_gene: .; j_gene: TRBJ2-3; abundance: .
CDR3nt: TGTGCCAGCAGCTTAGCCCTGACTAGCGGGGATACGCAGTATTTT; CDR3aa: CASSLALTSGDTQYF; v_gene: TRBV11-2; d_gene: TRBD2; j_gene: TRBJ2-3; abundance: .
CDR3nt: TGTGCCAGCAGCTTAGGGGCAGGGGGTATTATCGCTGAAGCTTTCTTT; CDR3aa: CASSLGAGGIIAEAFF; v_gene: TRBV11-3; d_gene: TRBD1; j_gene: TRBJ1-1; abundance: .
CDR3nt: TGTGCCAGCAGCCTTACAGCTTTCTATGGCTACACCTTC; CDR3aa: CASSLTAFYGYTF; v_gene: TRBV11-3; d_gene: .; j_gene: TRBJ1-2; abundance: .
CDR3nt: TGTGCCAGCAGTAGATCTAGCGGGAGGGCCTCCGAGCAGTTCTTC; CDR3aa: CASSRSSGRASEQFF; v_gene: TRBV5-4; d_gene: TRBD2; j_gene: TRBJ2-1; abundance: .
CDR3nt: TGTGTCAGAAGCTTAACGTGTGGCCCAAATCAGCCCCAGCATTTT; CDR3aa: CVRSLTCGPNQPQHF; v_gene: TRBV7-5; d_gene: .; j_gene: TRBJ1-5; abundance: .
CDR3nt: TGTGCCAGCAGCAAACTCTCCATTAGCGGGAAGATAACAAATGAGCAGTTCTTC; CDR3aa: CASSKLSISGKITNEQFF; v_gene: TRBV5-4; d_gene: TRBD2; j_gene: TRBJ2-1; abundance: once
CDR3nt: TGCGCCAGCAGCAAGACTAGCGGGATCGTGAATGAGCAGTTCTTC; CDR3aa: CASSKTSGIVNEQFF; v_gene: TRBV5-1; d_gene: TRBD2; j_gene: TRBJ2-1; abundance: .
CDR3nt: TGTGCCAGCAGCCCGAAGAGCGGGGGAGATAACTATGGCTACACCTTC; CDR3aa: CASSPKSGGDNYGYTF; v_gene: TRBV5-4; d_gene: .; j_gene: TRBJ1-2; abundance: few
CDR3nt: TGTGCCAGCAGCTTAGACGGGAGGGCCTACAATGAGCAGTTCTTC; CDR3aa: CASSLDGRAYNEQFF; v_gene: TRBV11-3; d_gene: TRBD2; j_gene: TRBJ2-1; abundance: .
CDR3nt: TGTGCCAGCAGTGATTCCCCCCCGGGGACATATGGCTACACCTTC; CDR3aa: CASSDSPPGTYGYTF; v_gene: TRBV2; d_gene: .; j_gene: TRBJ1-2; abundance: .
CDR3nt: TGCAGCGTTGAAGTCAGTCTAGCCGGGGAGCTGTTTTTT; CDR3aa: CSVEVSLAGELFF; v_gene: TRBV29-1; d_gene: .; j_gene: TRBJ2-2; abundance: .
CDR3nt: TGTGCCAGCAGCTTCGGCTCGCGGACTAGCGGTAGCATTCAGTACTTC; CDR3aa: CASSFGSRTSGSIQYF; v_gene: TRBV9; d_gene: TRBD2; j_gene: TRBJ2-4; abundance: .
CDR3nt: TGTGCCAGCAGTGAAGGTGGAGCGGGAGGAATCGGGGAGCTGTTTTTT; CDR3aa: CASSEGGAGGIGELFF; v_gene: TRBV6-1; d_gene: TRBD2; j_gene: TRBJ2-2; abundance: .
CDR3nt: TGCAGCGCAAAACCAGGGTATGGCTACACCTTC; CDR3aa: CSAKPGYGYTF; v_gene: TRBV29-1; d_gene: .; j_gene: TRBJ1-2; abundance: few
CDR3nt: TGTGCCAGCAGCTGGGACAGCCAAGGGACCCAGTACTTC; CDR3aa: CASSWDSQGTQYF; v_gene: TRBV5-4; d_gene: TRBD1; j_gene: TRBJ2-5; abundance: .
CDR3nt: TGTGCCAGCAGTTATTCTCCCTATGGCTACACCTTC; CDR3aa: CASSYSPYGYTF; v_gene: TRBV12-3/TRBV12-4; d_gene: .; j_gene: TRBJ1-2; abundance: .
CDR3nt: TGTGCCACCGCGCAGACAGGGACTAATGAAAAACTGTTTTTT; CDR3aa: CATAQTGTNEKLFF; v_gene: TRBV10-3; d_gene: TRBD1; j_gene: TRBJ1-4; abundance: .
CDR3nt: TGTGCCAGCAGTTTGGTTGGGACTAGCGGAACCTATGAGCAGTTCTTC; CDR3aa: CASSLVGTSGTYEQFF; v_gene: TRBV27; d_gene: TRBD2; j_gene: TRBJ2-1; abundance: .
CDR3nt: TGTGCCAGCAGAACCGGGACAGCAATGCTGCCCCAGCATTTT; CDR3aa: CASRTGTAMLPQHF; v_gene: TRBV6-6; d_gene: TRBD1; j_gene: TRBJ1-5; abundance: .
CDR3nt: TGTGCCAGCATCGGGACACCCACTCCAGCTAACTATGGCTACACCTTC; CDR3aa: CASIGTPTPANYGYTF; v_gene: TRBV28; d_gene: .; j_gene: TRBJ1-2; abundance: once
CDR3nt: TGCGCCAGCAGCGGGGGACTAGCGGGAGCTGGGACGCAGTATTTT; CDR3aa: CASSGGLAGAGTQYF; v_gene: TRBV5-1; d_gene: TRBD2; j_gene: TRBJ2-3; abundance: .
CDR3nt: TGTGCCAGTTCGACTTCCGCACGTTCACCCCTCCACTTT; CDR3aa: CASSTSARSPLHF; v_gene: TRBV19; d_gene: .; j_gene: TRBJ1-6; abundance: .
CDR3nt: TGCGCCAGCAGCGGAGACCGGGACAGGGGGAATGAAAAACTGTTTTTT; CDR3aa: CASSGDRDRGNEKLFF; v_gene: TRBV5-1; d_gene: TRBD1; j_gene: TRBJ1-4; abundance: .
CDR3nt: TGTGCCAGCTCACCAAGTATCGGCAGGGTGGGGACTGAAGCTTTCTTT; CDR3aa: CASSPSIGRVGTEAFF; v_gene: TRBV18; d_gene: .; j_gene: TRBJ1-1; abundance: .
CDR3nt: TGTGCCAGCAAGGCGGGCAATGAGCAGTTCTTC; CDR3aa: CASKAGNEQFF; v_gene: TRBV11-3; d_gene: .; j_gene: TRBJ2-1; abundance: .
CDR3nt: TGTGCCACCTCACAGGGGATCCTTAGCAATCAGCCCCAGCATTTT; CDR3aa: CATSQGILSNQPQHF; v_gene: TRBV27; d_gene: TRBD1; j_gene: TRBJ1-5; abundance: .
CDR3nt: TGTGCCAGCAGTAGGGGTTACAATGAGCAGTTCTTC; CDR3aa: CASSRGYNEQFF; v_gene: TRBV28; d_gene: .; j_gene: TRBJ2-1; abundance: .
CDR3nt: TGCGCCAGCAGCCAAGTGGGCAGGGGCGCGTACAATGAGCAGTTCTTC; CDR3aa: CASSQVGRGAYNEQFF; v_gene: TRBV4-1; d_gene: .; j_gene: TRBJ2-1; abundance: .
CDR3nt: TGTGCCAGCAGCCCCACCCTTGGGGGGGGGAATCAGCCCCAGCATTTT; CDR3aa: CASSPTLGGGNQPQHF; v_gene: TRBV9; d_gene: .; j_gene: TRBJ1-5; abundance: .
CDR3nt: TGTGCCAGCAGCGTAGGAACAGGGCCAGACACCATATATTTT; CDR3aa: CASSVGTGPDTIYF; v_gene: TRBV9; d_gene: .; j_gene: TRBJ1-3; abundance: .
CDR3nt: TGTGCCAGTAGTTTGGACAGGGCCGGGGAGCTGTTTTTT; CDR3aa: CASSLDRAGELFF; v_gene: TRBV19; d_gene: TRBD1; j_gene: TRBJ2-2; abundance: .
CDR3nt: TGCGCCAGCCAATCCGAGTGGAGCACAGATACGCAGTATTTT; CDR3aa: CASQSEWSTDTQYF; v_gene: TRBV10-2; d_gene: .; j_gene: TRBJ2-3; abundance: .
CDR3nt: TGTGCCAGCTCACTTGCGACGGGAGGTGGAACTAATGAAAAACTGTTTTTT; CDR3aa: CASSLATGGGTNEKLFF; v_gene: TRBV18; d_gene: .; j_gene: TRBJ1-4; abundance: .
CDR3nt: TGCAGCGCCCAGACAGGGTCTGGGACTGAAGCTTTCTTT; CDR3aa: CSAQTGSGTEAFF; v_gene: TRBV29-1; d_gene: TRBD1; j_gene: TRBJ1-1; abundance: .
CDR3nt: TGTGCCAGCAGCCTGACAGGGCGAATAGTTGCAACTAATGAAAAACTGTTTTTT; CDR3aa: CASSLTGRIVATNEKLFF; v_gene: TRBV2; d_gene: TRBD1; j_gene: TRBJ1-4; abundance: .